The 29 T cell receptor beta chains below all came from one sample that was sequenced in a study of shared clonotypes between healthy human individuals (dated by TCRdb to about 2020). The method was the immunoSEQ multiplex PCR assay. This immuneACCESS table, as held by TCRdb, lists in-frame sequences with V and J called but not all clones. Of the missing ones, under half trace to an unresolved V gene in checked studies; the others have no known cause. The sample has hundreds of thousands of clones on record, about 73% of them singletons. The top ten constitute about 10% of the sample. Input material: memory CD4+ T cells sorted from blood. In light of the paper, this sample's cell subset or site label describes: CD45RA-negative fraction. The receptors come from a man in his thirties or forties in good health.

This clone came up a few times. This rearrangement joins TRBV7-9 to TRBJ2-1, with D uncertain. V was trimmed by 5 bases and J by 5 bases, leaving 4 bases between them. The CDR3 sequence is 11 residues long. The V gene's germline CDR1 is SEHNR and CDR2 FQNEAQ (reference sequence). The chain's CDR3 is CASSLHNEQFF. The CDR3 DNA reads as TGTGCCAGCAGCCTTCACAATGAGCAGTTCTTC.

The rearrangement uses TRBV13 and TRBJ2-3; unclear D gene. V shed 0 bases and J shed 3 bases, with 31 bases lying between them. Germline CDR1 and CDR2: PRHDT and FYEKMQ (reference sequence). The CDR3 is 22 amino acids. In DNA, the CDR3 is TGTGCCAGCAGCTTAGGCCGATTTAAGGATTTTGTGCCCGACAAGGGAACAGATACGCAGTATTTT. Amino acids: CASSLGRFKDFVPDKGTDTQYF.

This clone turned up a few times. V is TRBV28 and J is TRBJ1-5; 9 bases fit TRBD1. J lost 5 bases, V lost 2 bases, and 4 bases had no gene match. The CDR3 loop spans 15 amino acids. Germline CDR1 MDHEN, CDR2 SYDVKM. CDR3 sequence (DNA): TGTGCCAGCAGTTTACTGGGACAGGGTTATCAGCCCCAGCATTTT. Translated: CASSLLGQGYQPQHF.

The chain couples TRBV9 to TRBJ2-4; D uncertain. The ends were cut back, 4 bases at V and 9 bases at J, with 20 bases in the middle. This CDR3 is built from 15 residues. In germline, CDR1 is SGDLS, CDR2 YYNGEE. Written as DNA, the CDR3 is TGTGCCAGCAGCACGCCAACCGACGTAGTGGGCATTCAGTACTTC. This translates into CASSTPTDVVGIQYF.

The V and J genes are TRBV5-6 and TRBJ2-3, with D possibly being TRBD2 (6 bases). Germline CDR1 SGHDT, CDR2 YYEEEE. The length of the CDR3 is 16 residues. Trimming removed 2 bases at V and 0 bases at J, with 13 bases between. CDR3 loop: CASSLSSVASTDTQYF. The CDR3 bases are TGTGCCAGCAGCTTATCTAGCGTGGCTAGCACAGATACGCAGTATTTT.

The V gene is TRBV28, the J gene TRBJ2-3; maybe TRBD2 (6 bases). Germline CDR1 and CDR2: MDHEN and SYDVKM. V dropped 6 bases and J dropped 1 base, with 17 bases sitting between them. This CDR3 is built from 16 residues. As DNA, the CDR3 is TGTGCCAGCAGCCACGGCGGACTAACAGGCACAGATACGCAGTATTTT. As protein: CASSHGGLTGTDTQYF.

This chain connects TRBV6-6 to TRBJ2-5; 9 bases align to TRBD2. Germline-derived CDR1 and CDR2 are MNHNY and SVGAGI (reference sequence). With V trimmed by 2 bases and J by 7 bases, 5 bases remained unmatched. This CDR3 region has 14 residues. The CDR3 is CASSYGAGGRTQYF. The DNA of the CDR3 is TGTGCCAGCAGTTACGGAGCGGGAGGTCGGACCCAGTACTTC.

The chain carries TRBV4-1 and TRBJ2-3; D ambiguous. The CDR3 extends over 15 amino acids. Germline lookup yields CDR1 MGHRA and CDR2 YSYEKL. The germline V and J ends were trimmed by 0 bases and 5 bases, with 12 bases remaining between them. The CDR3 spells CASSQDRPSGDTQYF. The CDR3 nucleotides read TGCGCCAGCAGCCAAGATCGGCCCTCCGGAGATACGCAGTATTTT.

The rearrangement joins TRBV10-2 to TRBJ2-7; TRBD1 agrees at 7 bases. This CDR3 is 17 amino acids long. V dropped 0 bases and J dropped 3; count of bases not matched to a gene: 11. The germline V gene encodes CDR1 WSHSY and CDR2 SAAADI. DNA of the CDR3: TGCGCCAGCAGTGAGTCTGGTGGTTTCGCAGGGGGCTACGAGCAGTACTTC. This encodes CASSESGGFAGGYEQYF.

This clone was recorded many times. The rearrangement joins TRBV19 to TRBJ2-3; 9 nucleotides match TRBD1. Trimming cost V 9 bases and J 5 bases; bases outside gene matches: 6. Germline V gene lookup returns CDR1 LNHDA and CDR2 SQIVND (reference sequence). CDR3 length: 13 residues. The chain's CDR3 is CASTGQGRDTQYF. The CDR3 region has the DNA TGTGCCAGCACGGGACAGGGAAGAGATACGCAGTATTTT.

This clone has a handful of counts. The chain links TRBV2 to TRBJ2-7; 9 bases match TRBD1. V dropped 11 bases and J dropped 3; count of bases not matched to a gene: 11. Germline V gives CDR1 SNHLY, CDR2 FYNNEI. This CDR3 has 14 amino acids. The CDR3 DNA is TGTGCCGGGACACCGGGACAGGGACGCTACGAGCAGTACTTC. This translates into CAGTPGQGRYEQYF.

The chain has TRBV29-1 and TRBJ2-3; 10 nucleotides align to TRBD1. V lost 8 bases and J lost 4; bases outside the gene matches: 9. The CDR3 has 14 residues. The V gene's germline CDR1 is SQVTM and CDR2 ANQGSEA. Here the CDR3 reads CSTLGGTGADTQYF. CDR3 nucleotide sequence: TGCAGCACCCTGGGGGGGACAGGGGCAGATACGCAGTATTTT.

This clone was counted a few times. The chain employs TRBV10-3 and TRBJ2-7, with TRBD2 matching 9 bases. Germline V gene data show CDR1 as ENHRY and CDR2 as SYGVKD. The CDR3 loop spans 14 amino acids. V shed 7 bases, J shed 6 bases, and the junction held 10 bases outside the gene matches. DNA for the CDR3: TGTGCCATCAAACCCGGGACTAGCAGTCGCGAGCAGTACTTC. It encodes CAIKPGTSSREQYF.

The chain combines TRBV7-9 with TRBJ1-1, with D unresolved. The CDR3 extends over 12 amino acids. Germline V gives CDR1 SEHNR, CDR2 FQNEAQ (reference sequence). The ends were cut back, 5 bases at V and 6 bases at J, with 10 bases in the middle. CDR3 DNA sequence: TGTGCCAGCAGCAAAAGGGATGCTGAAGCTTTCTTT. This sequence encodes CASSKRDAEAFF.

This clone was found a few times. The chain uses TRBV5-1 and TRBJ1-3; no firm D call. This CDR3 is 13 amino acids long. The V gene's germline CDR1 is SGHRS and CDR2 YFSETQ. V lost 4 bases to trimming and J lost 2 bases, with 7 bases between them. The CDR3 loop reads CASSREPGNTIYF. DNA of the CDR3: TGCGCCAGCAGCAGAGAACCTGGAAACACCATATATTTT.

The chain links TRBV6-5 to TRBJ1-3; the D gene is possibly TRBD1 (6 bases). V lost 6 bases to trimming and J lost 3 bases, with 12 bases between them. The CDR3 loop spans 14 amino acids. CDR1 MNHEY and CDR2 SVGAGI come from the germline V gene. The CDR3 protein is CASRQGFGGNTIYF. In DNA, the CDR3 is TGTGCCAGCAGACAGGGCTTTGGTGGAAACACCATATATTTT.

V usage is TRBV28 and J usage is TRBJ2-7; 9 positions agree with TRBD1. Germline V lookup: CDR1 MDHEN, CDR2 SYDVKM. V shed 6 bases, J shed 5 bases, and the junction held 8 bases outside the gene matches. The CDR3 consists of 14 residues. The DNA of the CDR3 is TGTGCCAGCAGGTCTGCGGGACAGGGAAACGAGCAGTACTTC. Protein product: CASRSAGQGNEQYF.

This clone was recorded a few times. The rearrangement links TRBV28 to TRBJ1-5; 10 bases align to TRBD1. Looked up from germline, CDR1 is MDHEN and CDR2 is SYDVKM. Trimming cost V 2 bases and J 6 bases; bases outside gene matches: 7. This CDR3 spans 16 amino acids. The CDR3 protein is CASSLNRDRGGQPQHF. The CDR3 DNA is TGTGCCAGCAGTTTAAACCGGGACAGGGGCGGTCAGCCCCAGCATTTT.

Remarks on this clone: This likely came from a read error, as a far larger clone is one base away. Other nucleotide sequences in the sample specify the same CDR3. CDR3 sequence: CASREVGGGTEAFF. CDR3 DNA sequence: TGTGCCAGCCGGGAAGTGGGGGGGGGTACTGAAGCTTTCTTT. The chain joins TRBV6-1 to TRBJ1-1, with D perhaps TRBD1 (5 bases). The V end lost 8 bases, the J end lost 5 bases, and 18 bases lay between the germline ends. Germline CDR1 and CDR2: MNHNS and SASEGT. The CDR3 contains 14 residues.

This clone was found a few times. This sample also contains other DNA sequences that code for the same CDR3. V usage is TRBV4-3 and J usage is TRBJ1-5; D gene ambiguous. Germline V CDR1 and CDR2: LGHNA, YSLEER. V lost 0 bases and J 2 bases, leaving 2 bases between the germline ends. This CDR3 comprises 13 residues. The CDR3, as DNA: TGCGCCAGCAGCCAAGATCGCAATCAGCCCCAGCATTTT. Its translation: CASSQDRNQPQHF.

This clone came up once. V gene TRBV21-1 combines with J gene TRBJ2-1; TRBD2 was called by the table and not checked on the DNA. TRBV21-1 constitutes a pseudogene. This CDR3 is 17 amino acids long. CDR3 sequence reads: CASSKEGLAGPYNEQFF. CDR3 nucleotides: TGTGCCAGCAGCAAAGAGGGACTAGCGGGTCCATACAATGAGCAGTTCTTC.

The chain carries TRBV5-4 and TRBJ2-7, with 9 bases lining up with TRBD1. Germline CDR1 and CDR2: SGHNT and YYREEE (reference sequence). The CDR3 has 14 residues. V gave up 4 bases and J gave up 6 bases; unmatched junction bases: 8. The CDR3 is CASSNRDRVFEQYF. DNA of the CDR3: TGTGCCAGCAGCAACCGGGACAGGGTTTTCGAGCAGTACTTC.

The gene calls are TRBV11-2 and TRBJ2-3; D uncertain. V was trimmed by 0 bases and J by 5 bases, leaving 6 bases between them. The CDR3 is 13 residues long. Germline CDR1 is SGHAT and CDR2 is FQNNGV. CDR3 sequence (DNA): TGTGCCAGCAGCTTAGAGCCGGAAGATACGCAGTATTTT. It codes for CASSLEPEDTQYF.

The chain combines TRBV28 with TRBJ1-2, with a possible D match to TRBD1 (6 bases). Germline-derived CDR1 and CDR2 are MDHEN and SYDVKM. This CDR3 has 16 residues. The V end was cut by 6 bases, the J end by 3 bases, with 20 bases between. The CDR3 coding sequence is TGTGCCAGCAGCACGGATACCAGGGGAGGGGACTATGGCTACACCTTC. It yields the protein CASSTDTRGGDYGYTF.

The chain joins TRBV13 to TRBJ2-7; unclear D gene. There are 12 residues in the CDR3. Germline CDR1 PRHDT, CDR2 FYEKMQ (reference sequence). V dropped 7 bases and J dropped 4 bases, with 11 bases sitting between them. CDR3 bases: TGTGCCAGCACAGGAGCTGGGTACGAGCAGTACTTC. This encodes CASTGAGYEQYF.

This clone was found once. The genes are TRBV10-3 and TRBJ1-2, with no clear D. Trimming stripped 7 bases from V and 6 bases from J, with 15 bases between. The CDR3 length is 13 residues. The germline gives CDR1 ENHRY, CDR2 SYGVKD. CDR3 residues: CAIKGSLGNGYTF. CDR3 coding DNA: TGTGCCATCAAGGGCAGCCTGGGCAATGGCTACACCTTC.

CDR3 nucleotide sequence: TGTGCCAGCGGGAGAAGCGGGGACTCCTACAATGAGCAGTTCTTC. This codes for CASGRSGDSYNEQFF. This rearrangement joins TRBV9 to TRBJ2-1; 7 positions agree with TRBD2. This CDR3 comprises 15 residues. J lost 0 bases, V lost 7 bases, and 7 bases had no gene match. Germline V gene lookup returns CDR1 SGDLS and CDR2 YYNGEE.

The rearrangement links TRBV4-3 to TRBJ2-2; 13 positions match TRBD2. This CDR3 spans 17 amino acids. The germline CDR1 and CDR2 sequences are LGHNA and YSLEER. V was pared by 3 bases and J by 6 bases, with 7 bases of the junction left unmatched. The CDR3 spells CASSQGTSGMSPGELFF. CDR3 coding DNA: TGCGCCAGCAGCCAGGGGACTAGCGGGATGTCGCCCGGGGAGCTGTTTTTT.

This clone was seen a single time. The V call is TRBV28, the J call TRBJ1-1; D is undetermined. CDR1 and CDR2 (germline): MDHEN, SYDVKM. This CDR3 is built from 14 residues. Trimming left V 10 bases short and J 10 bases short, with 25 bases between. The DNA of the CDR3 is TGTGCCACCACACCCCCGGGCACCTCTTGGGGAGCTTTCTTT. Amino acid sequence: CATTPPGTSWGAFF.